The rows below give T cell receptor beta chains drawn from one sample of a study of identical twins. TCRdb used MiXCR to reprocess the 5' RACE reads, holding one entry per CDR3 protein. The sample comprises roughly 500,000 distinct CDR3 sequences, approximately 22% of which are singletons, and about 0.91% rests with the top ten. These sequences were also reported in another study, on T cells expressing NK-cell markers.

The sample was CD4+ T cells sorted from blood. The receptor set was obtained from a woman aged 18 to 35 in good health. CDR3s include the opening cysteine and the closing phenylalanine or tryptophan. Size values are once, few and many counts, or a class for expanded clones, and some rows have none.

J gene,clone size,V gene,CDR3 protein
TRBJ2-1,few,TRBV15,CATSSRRAKVNEQFF
TRBJ2-7,NA,TRBV11-2,CASSPRSRGAGGSYEQYF
TRBJ1-2,few,TRBV12-3/TRBV12-4,CASSLNRRGQGGDYTF
TRBJ2-1,NA,TRBV7-9,CASSLDLYNEQFF
TRBJ2-1,few,TRBV6-2/TRBV6-3,CASSYKGNGQFF
TRBJ1-2,NA,TRBV3-1,CASSQGEHGYTF
TRBJ2-7,few,TRBV5-1,CASSLFTTSGSRAYEQYF
TRBJ2-7,NA,TRBV30,CAWRTAYEQYF
TRBJ2-3,NA,TRBV5-1,CASSLSGLAASTDTQYF
TRBJ1-1,NA,TRBV12-3/TRBV12-4,CASSDPGGRVNTEAFF
TRBJ1-3,many,TRBV20-1,CSASKGSSGNTIYF
TRBJ2-7,NA,TRBV5-1,CASSFRADSYEQYF
TRBJ1-6,NA,TRBV20-1,CSARDRVGARNSPLHF
TRBJ2-3,few,TRBV5-1,CASRRGLAGGTVTDTQYF
TRBJ1-5,few,TRBV20-1,CSGVGGLNQPQHF
TRBJ2-1,few,TRBV7-8,CASSLVSYEQFF
TRBJ1-1,NA,TRBV12-3/TRBV12-4,CASSTDLLIMNTEAFF
TRBJ2-5,few,TRBV7-2,CASSLIRGRQETQYF
TRBJ2-1,NA,TRBV3-1,CASSQTSGGAIEQFF
TRBJ2-1,few,TRBV20-1,CSATPSRLRSYNEQFF
TRBJ2-1,NA,TRBV5-1,CASSLDGAGGSLDEQFF
TRBJ2-7,NA,TRBV3-1,CASSRLTSEQYF
TRBJ1-2,NA,TRBV4-3,CASSQVVGLANYGYTF
TRBJ2-7,NA,TRBV20-1,CSSLQGSSYEQYF
TRBJ2-3,many,TRBV12-3/TRBV12-4,CASRRTSGRDTQYF